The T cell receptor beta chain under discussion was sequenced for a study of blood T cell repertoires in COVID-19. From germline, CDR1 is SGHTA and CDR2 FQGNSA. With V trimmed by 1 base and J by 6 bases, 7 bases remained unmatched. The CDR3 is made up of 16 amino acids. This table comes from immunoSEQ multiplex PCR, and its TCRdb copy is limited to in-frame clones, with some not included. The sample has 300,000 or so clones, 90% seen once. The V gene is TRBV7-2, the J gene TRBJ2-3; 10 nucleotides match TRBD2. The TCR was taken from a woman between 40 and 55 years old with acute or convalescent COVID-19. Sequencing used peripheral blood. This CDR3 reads CASSLVASGGGDTQYF. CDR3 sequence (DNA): TGTGCCAGCAGCTTAGTGGCTAGCGGGGGCGGGGATACGCAGTATTTT.